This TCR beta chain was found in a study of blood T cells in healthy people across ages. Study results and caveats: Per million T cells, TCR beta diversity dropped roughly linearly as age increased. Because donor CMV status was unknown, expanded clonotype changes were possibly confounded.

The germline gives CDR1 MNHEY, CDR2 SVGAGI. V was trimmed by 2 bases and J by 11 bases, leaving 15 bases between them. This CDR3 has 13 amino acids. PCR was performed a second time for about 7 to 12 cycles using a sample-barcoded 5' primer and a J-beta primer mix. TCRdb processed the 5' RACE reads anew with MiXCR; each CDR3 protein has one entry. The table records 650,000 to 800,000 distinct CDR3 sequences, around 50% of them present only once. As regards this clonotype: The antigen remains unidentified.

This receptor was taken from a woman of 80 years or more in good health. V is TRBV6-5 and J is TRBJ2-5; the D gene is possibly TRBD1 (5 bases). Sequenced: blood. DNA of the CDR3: TGTGCCAGCAGTTACGGTGACAGTTCTGAGCAGTACTTC. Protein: CASSYGDSSEQYF.